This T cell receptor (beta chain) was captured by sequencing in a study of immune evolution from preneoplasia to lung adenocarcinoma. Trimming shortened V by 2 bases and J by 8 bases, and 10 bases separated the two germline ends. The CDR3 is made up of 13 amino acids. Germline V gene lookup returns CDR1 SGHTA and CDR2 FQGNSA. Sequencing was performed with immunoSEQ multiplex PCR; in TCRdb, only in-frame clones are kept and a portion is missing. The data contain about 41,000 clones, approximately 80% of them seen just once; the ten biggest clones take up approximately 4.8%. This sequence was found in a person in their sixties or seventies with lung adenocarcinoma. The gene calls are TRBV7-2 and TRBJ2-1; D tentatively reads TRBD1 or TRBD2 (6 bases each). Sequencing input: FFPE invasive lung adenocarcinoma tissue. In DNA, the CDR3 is TGTGCCAGCAGCTTAAGGGGGGTGGATGAGCAGTTCTTC. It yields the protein CASSLRGVDEQFF.